This TCR beta chain was profiled in a study of T-cell reconstitution after alpha-beta-depleted transplantation in children. Unique molecular identifiers were built into the TCRbeta library. In TCRdb, the PCR reads were re-called with MiXCR into one record per CDR3 protein. The data contain about 500,000 distinct CDR3 sequences, approximately 32% of them singletons. The CDR3 consists of 15 residues. Trimming took 3 bases from V and 1 from J, leaving 12 bases between them. Germline loops: CDR1 ENHRY, CDR2 SYGVKD. The sample was PBMCs from the stem cell graft donor, taken from the stem cell graft. The TCR comes from a human donor who donated a stem cell graft to a child with aplastic anemia. The chain links TRBV10-3 to TRBJ1-1; no clear D gene. For the CDR3, the DNA is TGTGCCATCAGTGACCCCGGGCAGGAGAACACTGAAGCTTTCTTT. Its translation: CAISDPGQENTEAFF.